The clone carrying this TCR beta chain was observed a handful of times. Antigen unknown. This specimen comes from a study of CD8+ T cells in alopecia areata. Notes on the study in general: On tofacitinib, scalp and blood still held many of the expanded lesional clones.

Specified treatment: oral pan-JAK inhibitor, 5-10 mg twice daily. The investigators collected lesional scalp punch biopsies and peripheral blood from alopecia areata patients. Researchers picked out CD4+ and CD8+ T cells from PBMCs by sorting. CDR1 is SGHDT, CDR2 YYEEEE, per germline. This CDR3 is built from 17 residues. Trimming took 0 bases from V and 4 from J; bases not matched to a gene: 12. Investigators isolated RNA and reverse transcribed it into cDNA to act as the sequencing template. Sequencing was performed with immunoSEQ multiplex PCR; in TCRdb, only in-frame clones are kept and a portion is missing. The sample lists 70,000 or so clones; approximately 29% were seen once.

The specimen comprised CD8+ T cells sorted from blood, sampled at week 4, from a patient treated with tofacitinib. The sequence derives from a human donor with alopecia areata. The chain links TRBV5-6 to TRBJ2-5, with 7 positions matching TRBD2. CDR3 sequence (DNA): TGTGCCAGCAGCTTGGCCGGGGAGGCGGGAGTGGCAGAGACCCAGTACTTC. Protein product: CASSLAGEAGVAETQYF.